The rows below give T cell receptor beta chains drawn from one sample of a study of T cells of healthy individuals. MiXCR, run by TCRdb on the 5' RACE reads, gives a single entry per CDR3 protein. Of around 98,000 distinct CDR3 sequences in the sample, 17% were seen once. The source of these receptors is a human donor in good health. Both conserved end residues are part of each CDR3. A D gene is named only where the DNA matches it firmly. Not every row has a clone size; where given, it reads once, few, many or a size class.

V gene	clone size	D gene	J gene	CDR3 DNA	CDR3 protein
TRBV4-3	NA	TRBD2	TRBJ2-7	TGCGCCAGCAGCCAAGATGCCCTAGCGGAGAACTACGAGCAGTACTTC	CASSQDALAENYEQYF
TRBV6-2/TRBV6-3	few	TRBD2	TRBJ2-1	TGTGCCAGCAGCCACGGGGGGGATCCCTACAATGAGCAGTTCTTC	CASSHGGDPYNEQFF
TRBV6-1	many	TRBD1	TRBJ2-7	TGTGCCAGCAGTGTCCGGACAGGGAGGTACGAGCAGTACTTC	CASSVRTGRYEQYF
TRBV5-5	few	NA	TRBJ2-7	TGTGCCAGCAGCTGGTCAGGGGCCGACTCCTACGAGCAGTACTTC	CASSWSGADSYEQYF
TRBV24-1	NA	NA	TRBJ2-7	TGTGCCACCAGCCAAGACGGCACCTACGAGCAGTACTTC	CATSQDGTYEQYF
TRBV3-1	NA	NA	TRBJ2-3	TGTGCCAGCAGCCAAGCAGGGGATACGCAGTATTTT	CASSQAGDTQYF
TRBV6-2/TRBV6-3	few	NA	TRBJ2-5	TGTGCCAGCAGTTACATCGACCCCCAAGAGACCCAGTACTTC	CASSYIDPQETQYF
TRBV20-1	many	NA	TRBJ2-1	TGCAGTGCTAGTGAGGACACGGCGTACAATGAGCAGTTCTTC	CSASEDTAYNEQFF
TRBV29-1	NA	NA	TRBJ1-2	TGCAGCGTTTCTTTTGGCTACACCTTC	CSVSFGYTF
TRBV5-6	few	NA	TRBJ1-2	TGTGCCAGCAGCGTCCCTTTGGGGGTCTATGGCTACACCTTC	CASSVPLGVYGYTF
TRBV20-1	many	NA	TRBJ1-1	TGCAGTGCAGACCCCCTAAGGAACACTGAAGCTTTCTTT	CSADPLRNTEAFF
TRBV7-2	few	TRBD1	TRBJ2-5	TGTGCCAGCAGCTCTATTCCACCGGGACAGGGAGAGACCCAGTACTTC	CASSSIPPGQGETQYF
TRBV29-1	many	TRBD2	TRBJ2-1	TGCAGCGCGATAGCGGGAGTCTTGGATGAGCAGTTCTTC	CSAIAGVLDEQFF
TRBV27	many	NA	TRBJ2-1	TGTGCCAGCAGTTTGATCGGGATAGGCAATGAGCAGTTCTTC	CASSLIGIGNEQFF
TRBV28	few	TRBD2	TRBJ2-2	TGTGCCAGCAGTTTAAAAACAACCGGGACTAGTAACACCGGGGAGCTGTTTTTT	CASSLKTTGTSNTGELFF
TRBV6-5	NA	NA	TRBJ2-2	TGTGCCAGCAGGTCAGGACGGAACACCGGGGAGCTGTTTTTT	CASRSGRNTGELFF
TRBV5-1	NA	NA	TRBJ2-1	TGCGCCAGCATGGGGGGGAGGACAGGGAGCTCCTACAATGAGCAGTTCTTC	CASMGGRTGSSYNEQFF
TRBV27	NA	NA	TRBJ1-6	TGTGCCAGCAGCAGAGTCATTAATTCACCCCTCCACTTT	CASSRVINSPLHF
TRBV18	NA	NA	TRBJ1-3	TGTGCCAGCTCACCACTAGCAGGCAACTCTGGAAACACCATATATTTT	CASSPLAGNSGNTIYF
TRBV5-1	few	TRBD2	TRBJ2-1	TGCGCCAGCAGCTGGGCCTGGGCGGGGGAAAACTACAATGAGCAGTTCTTC	CASSWAWAGENYNEQFF
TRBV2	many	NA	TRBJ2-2	TGTGCCAGCAGTGAACCTGCCACCGGGGAGCTGTTTTTT	CASSEPATGELFF
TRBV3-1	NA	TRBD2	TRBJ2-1	TGTGCCAGCAGCCATACTAGCGGGGGGGGGAATGAGCAGTTCTTC	CASSHTSGGGNEQFF
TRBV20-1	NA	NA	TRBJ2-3	TGCAGTGCTAGGGAAGCTAGCAAGGTCGGGGATACGCAGTATTTT	CSAREASKVGDTQYF
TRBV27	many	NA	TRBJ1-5	TGTGCCAGCAGTTTACAACAGGGACCTAATCAGCCCCAGCATTTT	CASSLQQGPNQPQHF
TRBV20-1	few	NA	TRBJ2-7	TGCAGTGCCGCCCAAGGGGATCCTTTTAAGCAGTACTTC	CSAAQGDPFKQYF
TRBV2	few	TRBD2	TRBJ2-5	TGTGCCAGCATAAAAGCGGGGATGTACCAAGAGACCCAGTACTTC	CASIKAGMYQETQYF
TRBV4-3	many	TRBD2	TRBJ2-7	TGCGCCAGCAGCCAAGAACTAGCGGGATCCTACGAGCAGTACTTC	CASSQELAGSYEQYF
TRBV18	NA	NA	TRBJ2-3	TGTGCCAGCTCTCCAGATCGCTCCCTCAGAACGCAGTATTTT	CASSPDRSLRTQYF
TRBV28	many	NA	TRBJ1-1	TGTGCCAGCAGTCGCCAGAGGGGGATGAACACTGAAGCTTTCTTT	CASSRQRGMNTEAFF
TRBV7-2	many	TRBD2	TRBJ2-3	TGTGCCAGCAGCTTATATACGACTAGCGGCACAGATACGCAGTATTTT	CASSLYTTSGTDTQYF
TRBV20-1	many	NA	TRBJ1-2	TGCAGTGCTCCGTCCGGGTATGGCTACACCTTC	CSAPSGYGYTF
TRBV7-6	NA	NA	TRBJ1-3	TGTGCCAGCAGCCCCGAGAGAGGGACCGGAAACACCATATATTTT	CASSPERGTGNTIYF
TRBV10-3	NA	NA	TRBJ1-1	TGTGCCATCAGTGAGTCGATGGCTACGACGGTGGCTTTCTTT	CAISESMATTVAFF
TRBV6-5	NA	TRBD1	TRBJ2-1	TGTGCCAGCAGCCGACAGGGACGTTACAATGAGCAGTTCTTC	CASSRQGRYNEQFF
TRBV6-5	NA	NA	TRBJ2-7	TGTGCCAGCAGTTACAGGACGGGAATTGGATACGAGCAGTACTTC	CASSYRTGIGYEQYF
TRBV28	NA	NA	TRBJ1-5	TGTGCCAGCAGTTACAGAACAGGTATAGCAGATCAGCCCCAGCATTTT	CASSYRTGIADQPQHF
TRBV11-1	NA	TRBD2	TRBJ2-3	TGTGCCAGCAGTCGCGGGGGAGATACGCAGTATTTT	CASSRGGDTQYF
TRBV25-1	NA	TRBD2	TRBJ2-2	TGTGCCAGCAGGAGGGCCGGGAGGGCCGGGGAGCTGTTTTTT	CASRRAGRAGELFF
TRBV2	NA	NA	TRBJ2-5	TGTGCCAGCAGTTATCAGGAGGAGACCCAGTACTTC	CASSYQEETQYF
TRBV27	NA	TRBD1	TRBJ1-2	TGTGCCAGCAGTCCAAGTCCCCACTCGACAGGGTTGCTCTATGGCTACACCTTC	CASSPSPHSTGLLYGYTF
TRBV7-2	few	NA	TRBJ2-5	TGTGCCAGTGGCTGGGAGACCCAGTACTTC	CASGWETQYF
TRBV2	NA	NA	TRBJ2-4	TGTGCCAGCAGTGATAATTCCAAAAACATTCAGTACTTC	CASSDNSKNIQYF
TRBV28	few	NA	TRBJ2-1	TGTGCCACCGGGCTTCCTGATTCCTACAATGAGCAGTTCTTC	CATGLPDSYNEQFF
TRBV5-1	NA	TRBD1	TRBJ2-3	TGCGCCAGCGGAGACAGGGGAGGTGCAGATACGCAGTATTTT	CASGDRGGADTQYF
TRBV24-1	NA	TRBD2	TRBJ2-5	TGTGCCACCAGTGACGGGACTAGTTTGTGGCAAGAGACCCAGTACTTC	CATSDGTSLWQETQYF
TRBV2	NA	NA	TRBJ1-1	TGTGCCTCCGGGGGCTACACTGAAGCTTTCTTT	CASGGYTEAFF
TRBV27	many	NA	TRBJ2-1	TGTGCCAGCAGTGCCGGGTCCTCCTACAATGAGCAGTTCTTC	CASSAGSSYNEQFF
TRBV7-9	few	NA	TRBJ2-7	TGTGCCAGCAGCTTAGATTCGAAGGGGGATTTCTACGAGCAGTACTTC	CASSLDSKGDFYEQYF
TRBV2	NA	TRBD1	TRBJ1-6	TGTGCCAGCAGTGATCAGGGGGCGGGTAATTCACCCCTCCACTTT	CASSDQGAGNSPLHF
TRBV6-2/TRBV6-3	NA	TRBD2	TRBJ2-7	TGTGCCAGCAGTTCCAACAATGGACTAGCGAGCGAGCAGTACTTC	CASSSNNGLASEQYF
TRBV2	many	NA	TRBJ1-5	TGTGCCAGCAGCGCTGAAAGGAGCAATCAGCCCCAGCATTTT	CASSAERSNQPQHF